This T cell receptor (beta chain) was found in a study of regulatory T cells in long-lasting Graves disease. With V trimmed by 3 bases and J by 8 bases, 13 bases remained unmatched. CDR1 is SNHLY, CDR2 FYNNEI, per germline. CDR3 length: 17 residues. The time point is: newly diagnosed GD, antithyroid drugs for less than 3 months. Extracted PBMC RNA gave rise to the TCR library. An endocrinology unit in Xi'an, China, supplied the patients. EDTA tubes collected roughly 10 milliliters of peripheral blood. This clonotype was found many times. In building TCR beta libraries, iRepertoire HTBI primers were used together with Arm-PCR of CDR3 regions. TCRdb fed the multiplex PCR reads into MiXCR, producing one record per CDR3 protein. The table shows 450,000 to 600,000 distinct CDR3 sequences, with around 15% occurring only once. Another study also made use of these data, one on T cells in Graves' hyperthyroidism and ophthalmopathy. Turning to that study: No progression to ophthalmopathy during 18 months of follow-up defined stable disease. HTBI primers were the set used in a first-round RT-PCR of the TCR CDR3.

Specimen: peripheral blood mononuclear cells (PBMCs), collected at new diagnosis, from a patient treated with antithyroid drugs. The chain couples TRBV2 to TRBJ2-1; TRBD2 agrees at 10 bases. The receptor's source is a middle-aged man with Graves disease. The CDR3 bases are TGTGCCAGCAGTGAGCGGCTGAGCGGGAGGGCAGCGGATGAGCAGTTCTTC. This translates into CASSERLSGRAADEQFF.